Given below is one T cell receptor (beta chain) in context. Its antigen specificity is not known. At one end, the junction sequence differs from germline, possibly due to a read error. Library generation was performed with PCR. Sequencing used an Illumina HiSeq 4000. High-throughput sequencing was used to profile the CDR3 region of the TCR beta-chain in every patient. The authors processed their data as follows. Drawing on CDR3 differences between clinicopathological groups, the researchers built a classifier meant to tell apart patients with distant-metastatic papillary thyroid cancer. The Shannon index was used to measure repertoire diversity, and the Morisita-Horn index was used to measure how similar tumor and blood repertoires were. TCRdb applied fastp at Q25 and MiXCR to the public reads, then kept only in-frame beta chains. These V and J calls derive from TCRdb rather than the authors' analysis. Counted in this sample were over 25,000 clones; roughly a fifth of them appeared once. About 7.6% of the sample goes to the ten largest clones.

No treatment had been received by any patient before thyroid surgery. The study retrospectively analysed patient clinical samples collected from about 2011 to 2018 using T-cell receptor beta sequencing. Reading from cysteine to phenylalanine, the CDR3 counts 16 amino acids. Only the CDR3 DNA stays, 48 bases, in frame from base 1. CDR1 MGHRA and CDR2 YSYEKL are derived from the germline V gene. The data were taken from a study of metastatic and nonmetastatic thyroid tumors (dated by TCRdb to the early 2020s). About the study as a whole: Repertoires were compared across peripheral blood and tumor or nodule tissue samples from malignant and benign thyroid patients.

The paper as a whole reports these results and caveats: In both blood and tumor samples, malignant tumors were reported to have significantly higher TCR beta diversity than benign nodules.

This clonotype was sampled from a female donor with papillary thyroid cancer or a benign thyroid nodule (not recorded which). Some clones in this sample may be carry-over from other donors' samples. Material: blood. The chain was built from TRBV4-1 and TRBJ2-7, with the D call perhaps TRBD1 or TRBD2, as 6 bases match in each case. The CDR3 protein is CASSQGEGGSSYEQLF. Here is the DNA: TGCGCCAGCAGCCAAGGAGAGGGGGGTTCCTCCTACGAACAGCTCTTC.